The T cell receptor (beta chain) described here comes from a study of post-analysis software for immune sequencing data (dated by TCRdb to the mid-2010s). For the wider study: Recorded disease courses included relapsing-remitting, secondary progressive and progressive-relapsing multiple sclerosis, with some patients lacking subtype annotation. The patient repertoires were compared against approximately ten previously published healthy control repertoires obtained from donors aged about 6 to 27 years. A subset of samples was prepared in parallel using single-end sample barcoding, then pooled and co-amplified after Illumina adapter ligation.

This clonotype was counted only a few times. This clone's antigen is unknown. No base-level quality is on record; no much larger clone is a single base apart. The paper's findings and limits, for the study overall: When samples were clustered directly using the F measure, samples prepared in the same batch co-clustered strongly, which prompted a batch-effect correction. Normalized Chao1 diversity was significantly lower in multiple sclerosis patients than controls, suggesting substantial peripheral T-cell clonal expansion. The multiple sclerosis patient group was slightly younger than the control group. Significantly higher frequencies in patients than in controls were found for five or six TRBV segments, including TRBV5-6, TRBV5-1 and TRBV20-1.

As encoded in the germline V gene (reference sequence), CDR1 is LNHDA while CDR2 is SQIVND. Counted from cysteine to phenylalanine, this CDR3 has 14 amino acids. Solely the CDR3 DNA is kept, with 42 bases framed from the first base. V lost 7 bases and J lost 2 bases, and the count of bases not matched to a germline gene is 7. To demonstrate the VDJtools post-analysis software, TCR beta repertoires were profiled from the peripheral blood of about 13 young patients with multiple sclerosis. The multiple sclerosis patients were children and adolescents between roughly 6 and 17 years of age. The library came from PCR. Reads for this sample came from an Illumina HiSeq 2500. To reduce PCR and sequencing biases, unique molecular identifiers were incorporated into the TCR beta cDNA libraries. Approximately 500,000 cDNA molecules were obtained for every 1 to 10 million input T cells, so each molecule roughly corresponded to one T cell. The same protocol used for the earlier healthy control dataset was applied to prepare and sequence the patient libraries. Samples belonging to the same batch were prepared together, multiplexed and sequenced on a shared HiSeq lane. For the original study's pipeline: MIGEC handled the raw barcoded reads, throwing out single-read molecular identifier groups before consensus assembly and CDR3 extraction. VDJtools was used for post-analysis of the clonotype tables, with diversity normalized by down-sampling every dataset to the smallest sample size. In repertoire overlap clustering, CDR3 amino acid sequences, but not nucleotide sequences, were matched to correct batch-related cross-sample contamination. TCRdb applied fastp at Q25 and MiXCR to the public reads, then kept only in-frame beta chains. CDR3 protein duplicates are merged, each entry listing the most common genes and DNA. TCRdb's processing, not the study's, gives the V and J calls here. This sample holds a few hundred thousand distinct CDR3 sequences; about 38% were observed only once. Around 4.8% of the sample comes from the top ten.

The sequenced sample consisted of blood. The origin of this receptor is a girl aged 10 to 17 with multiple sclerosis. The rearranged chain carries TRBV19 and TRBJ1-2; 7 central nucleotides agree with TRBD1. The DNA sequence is TGTGCCAGTACCGGGACAGCCTACAACTATGGCTACACCTTC. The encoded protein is CASTGTAYNYGYTF.